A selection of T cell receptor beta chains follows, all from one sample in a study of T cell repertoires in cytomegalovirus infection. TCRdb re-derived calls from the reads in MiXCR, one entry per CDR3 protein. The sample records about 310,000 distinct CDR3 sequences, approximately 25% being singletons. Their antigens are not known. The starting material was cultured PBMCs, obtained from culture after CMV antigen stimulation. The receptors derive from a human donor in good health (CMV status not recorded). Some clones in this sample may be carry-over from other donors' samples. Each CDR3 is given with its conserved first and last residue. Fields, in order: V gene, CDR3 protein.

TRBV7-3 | CASSLKQGRDSEAFF
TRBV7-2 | CASSLVAPSWGQEAYEQYF
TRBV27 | CASSPYMSNQPQHF
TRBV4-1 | CASSQEDTYQETQYF
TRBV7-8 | CASSLAFQSTYNEQFF
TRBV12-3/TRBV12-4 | CASGMIPGSQRSRRGYGYTF
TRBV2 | CASNAEGMSEQFF
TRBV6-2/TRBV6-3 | CASSHGTSGANVLTF
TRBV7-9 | CASSLAPGQSNYGYTF
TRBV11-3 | CASSHRGSRMTDTQYF
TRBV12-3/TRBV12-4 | CASSFRGDTQYF
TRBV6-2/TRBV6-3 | CASSYPGTSGRGINEQFF
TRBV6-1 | CASSAGTAALEAFF
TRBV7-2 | CASSSPPDRVADTQYF
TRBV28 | CASSPPDRGSYTF
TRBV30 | CAWMVVWDNNEQFF
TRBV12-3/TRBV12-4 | CASSSDNQPQHF
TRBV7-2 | CASSETPGGGYTF
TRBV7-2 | CASSSGRVGYVYTF
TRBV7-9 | CASSSHRGRIGTEAFF
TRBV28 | CASSLGGQLYGYTF
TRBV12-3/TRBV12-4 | CASLFGANYGYTF
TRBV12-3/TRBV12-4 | CASRPGRLNTEAFF
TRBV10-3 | CAISERGGGNIQYF
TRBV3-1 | CASSQAEAGRQFF
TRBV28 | CASHDLSRGISEAFF
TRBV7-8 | CASSWTGPEQYF
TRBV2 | CASSEGLATGAGFYNEQFF
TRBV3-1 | CASSQGLGRGTLKTFF
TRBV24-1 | CATSDLKVRRGAAYNEQFF
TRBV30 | CAWSVRENTEAFF
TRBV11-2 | CASSPGRANYEQYF
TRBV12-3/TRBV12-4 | CASRRGTGGRNQPQHF
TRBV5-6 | CASSPQGAELQHF
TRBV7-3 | CASSPGSSNEQFF
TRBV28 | CASSSGTFKETQYF
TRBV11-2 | CASSYTSTGRETQYF
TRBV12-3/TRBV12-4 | CASSFEAFNEQFF
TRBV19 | CASSIVARNNEQFF
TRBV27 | CASSPPLLAGGANTGELFF
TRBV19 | CASIASGSNEQCF
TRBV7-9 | CASSTLVQETQYF